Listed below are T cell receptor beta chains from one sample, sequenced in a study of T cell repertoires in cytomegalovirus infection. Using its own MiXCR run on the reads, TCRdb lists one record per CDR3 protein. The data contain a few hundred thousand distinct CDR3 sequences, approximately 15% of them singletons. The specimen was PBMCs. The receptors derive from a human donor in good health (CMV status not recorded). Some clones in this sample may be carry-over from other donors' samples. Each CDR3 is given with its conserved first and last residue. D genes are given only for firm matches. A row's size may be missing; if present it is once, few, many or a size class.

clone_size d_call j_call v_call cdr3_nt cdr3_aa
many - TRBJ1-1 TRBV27 TGTGCCAGCAGTTTCGGAGGGCCGCCTGAAGCTTTCTTT CASSFGGPPEAFF
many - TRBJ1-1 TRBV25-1 TGTGCCAGCAGCCTCGGACTGAACGGGAACACTGAAGCTTTCTTT CASSLGLNGNTEAFF
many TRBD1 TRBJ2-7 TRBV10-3 TGTGCCATCCTAGGCCGGGACAGGGGCACCTACGAGCAGTACTTC CAILGRDRGTYEQYF
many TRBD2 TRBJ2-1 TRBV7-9 TGTGCCAGCAGCTACCGAGCGGGAAACTCCTACAATGAGCAGTTCTTC CASSYRAGNSYNEQFF
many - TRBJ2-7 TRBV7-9 TGTGCCAGCAGCCGAGAAAAGCCCGGCGAGCAGTACTTC CASSREKPGEQYF
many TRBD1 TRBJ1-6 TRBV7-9 TGTGCCAGCAGGGCCCCCTCCGACAGGGCCTATAATTCACCCCTCCACTTT CASRAPSDRAYNSPLHF
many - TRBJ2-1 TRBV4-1 TGCGCCAGCAGCTCCCCCCCGACGGGTAGGGGGAACCAGCAGTTCTTC CASSSPPTGRGNQQFF
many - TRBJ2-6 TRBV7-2 TGTGCCAGCAGCACCCCCCGGGCTCTCGGGGCCAACGTCCTGACTTTC CASSTPRALGANVLTF
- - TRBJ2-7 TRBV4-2 TGTGCCAGCAGCCAAGGGACGGGGCTGGGCTGGTCCTACGAGCAGTACTTC CASSQGTGLGWSYEQYF
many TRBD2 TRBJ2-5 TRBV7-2 TGTGCCAGCAGCTTAGGCGGGAGTGTCGGGACCCAGTACTTC CASSLGGSVGTQYF
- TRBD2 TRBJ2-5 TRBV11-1 TGTGCCAGCAGCAACGGGGGACTAGCGGAATACCAAGAGACCCAGTACTTC CASSNGGLAEYQETQYF
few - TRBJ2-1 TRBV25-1 TGTGCCAGCAGTGAGCGAGGCCAGCAGTTCTTC CASSERGQQFF
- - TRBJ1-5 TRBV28 TGTGCCAGCAGTTTTGGGCAGGGGACAAGCAATCAGCCCCAGCATTTT CASSFGQGTSNQPQHF
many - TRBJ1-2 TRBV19 TGTGCCAGTAGTGAAACAGGAACCCGGGGTGGCTACACCTTC CASSETGTRGGYTF
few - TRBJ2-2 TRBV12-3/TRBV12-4 TGTGCCAGCAGTACCAGCGGGTACACCGGGGAGCTGTTTTTT CASSTSGYTGELFF
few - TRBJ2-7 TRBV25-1 TGTGCCAGCAGTGGCATCGGACATTCCTACGAGCAGTACTTC CASSGIGHSYEQYF
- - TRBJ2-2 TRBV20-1 TGCAGTGCTAGTTCAGGTCCCTTTCTTAACACCGGGGAGCTGTTTTTT CSASSGPFLNTGELFF
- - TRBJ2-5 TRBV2 TGTGCCAGCTCCAAAGGGGCCCTACAAGAGACCCAGTACTTC CASSKGALQETQYF
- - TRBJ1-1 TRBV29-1 TGCAGCGGGCGACAGGTTGGCACTGAAGCTTTCTTT CSGRQVGTEAFF
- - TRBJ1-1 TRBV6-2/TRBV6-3 TGTGCCAGCAGGCTAGCTCTGAACACTGAAGCTTTCTTT CASRLALNTEAFF
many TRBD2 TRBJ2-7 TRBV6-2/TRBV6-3 TGTGCCAGCAGTTATAGCACCGGGAGCGGGGCCTACGAGCAGTACTTC CASSYSTGSGAYEQYF
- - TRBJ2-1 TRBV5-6 TGTGCCAGCAGCTTGTCTGGCCGGGACGGTTACAATGAGCAGTTCTTC CASSLSGRDGYNEQFF
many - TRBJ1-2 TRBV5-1 TGCGCCAGCAGCTTGGAGGGCACGGTCTATGGCTACACCTTC CASSLEGTVYGYTF
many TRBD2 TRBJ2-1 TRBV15 TGTGCCACCAGCAGAGATACCGGGGGGACCTACAATGAGCAGTTCTTC CATSRDTGGTYNEQFF
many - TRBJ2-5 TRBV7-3 TGTGCCAGCAGCTTACTTGGTGGTGCTGGAGAGACCCAGTACTTC CASSLLGGAGETQYF
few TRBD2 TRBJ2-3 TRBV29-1 TGCAGCGTTGGTGGCAGGGAGGGGAGGGCAGATACGCAGTATTTT CSVGGREGRADTQYF
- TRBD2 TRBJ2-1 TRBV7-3 TGTGCCAGCAGCTTTCTAGCGGACAATGAGCAGTTCTTC CASSFLADNEQFF
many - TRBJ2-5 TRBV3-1 TGTGCCAGCAGCCCCACAGGAGGACGGGTCCAAGAGACCCAGTACTTC CASSPTGGRVQETQYF
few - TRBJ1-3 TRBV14 TGTGCCAGCAGCCAAAGTGTCGGCGGACTTGGAAACACCATATATTTT CASSQSVGGLGNTIYF
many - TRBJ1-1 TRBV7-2 TGTGCCAGCAGTCTTGGGACTACTTCCACTGAAGCTTTCTTT CASSLGTTSTEAFF
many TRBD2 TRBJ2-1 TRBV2 TGTGCCAGCGCGACTAGCGGGGGGAAGAAGCAGTTCTTC CASATSGGKKQFF
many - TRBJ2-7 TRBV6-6 TGTGCCAGCAGTTACTTAGCCCCCGGGACGGACTACGAGCAGTACTTC CASSYLAPGTDYEQYF
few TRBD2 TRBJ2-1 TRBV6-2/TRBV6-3 TGTGCCAGCATCTCTAGCGGGAACTACAATGAGCAGTTCTTC CASISSGNYNEQFF
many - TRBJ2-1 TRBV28 TGTGCCAGCAGGAAGCCGGGACTCACCTACAATGAGCAGTTCTTC CASRKPGLTYNEQFF
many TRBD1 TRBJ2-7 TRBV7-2 TGTGCCAGCAGCTTATTTAGACAGGGGTACGAGCAGTACTTC CASSLFRQGYEQYF
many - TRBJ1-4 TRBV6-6 TGTGCCAGCAGTTACGGAGGGGATAATGAAAAACTGTTTTTT CASSYGGDNEKLFF
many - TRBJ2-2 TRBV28 TGTGCCAGCAGTTTATCCCGGTCCGGGGAGCTGTTTTTT CASSLSRSGELFF
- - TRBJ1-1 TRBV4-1 TGCGCCAGCAGCCAGGCGGGGGCTGAAGCTTTCTTT CASSQAGAEAFF
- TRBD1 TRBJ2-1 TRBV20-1 TGCAGTGCTAGTCCGACAGGGGCTTACTACAATGAGCAGTTCTTC CSASPTGAYYNEQFF
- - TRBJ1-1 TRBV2 TGTGCCAGCAGTGCGGAAGGGGGGACGGACACTGAAGCTTTCTTT CASSAEGGTDTEAFF
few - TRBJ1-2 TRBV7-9 TGTGCCAGCAGCTTTAACACAGCGGGCTATGGCTACACCTTC CASSFNTAGYGYTF
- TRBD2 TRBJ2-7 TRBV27 TGTGCCAGCAGTCCCGGACTAGCGGAGGGCTACGAGCAGTACTTC CASSPGLAEGYEQYF
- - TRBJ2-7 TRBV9 TGTGCCAGCAGCGCCTACGACGGAGCCTACGAGCAGTACTTC CASSAYDGAYEQYF
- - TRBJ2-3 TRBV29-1 TGCAGCGTTCGACCCGACCGCACAGATACGCAGTATTTT CSVRPDRTDTQYF
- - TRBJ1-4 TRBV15 TGTGCCACCAGCAGAGTCGCAGGTGAAAAACTGTTTTTT CATSRVAGEKLFF
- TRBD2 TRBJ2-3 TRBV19 TGTGCCAGTAGTATGGGTGCGGGGGGGACAGATACGCAGTATTTT CASSMGAGGTDTQYF
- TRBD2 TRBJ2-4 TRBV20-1 TGCAGTGCTAGGGGGGGGATCGGCAAAAACATTCAGTACTTC CSARGGIGKNIQYF
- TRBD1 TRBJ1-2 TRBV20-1 TGCAGCGCCCAGGGACAGGGCAACTATGGCTACACCTTC CSAQGQGNYGYTF
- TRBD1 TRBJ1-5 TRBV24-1 TGTGCCACCAGTGATTTGGATCCGACAGGGCTTAGCAATCAGCCCCAGCATTTT CATSDLDPTGLSNQPQHF
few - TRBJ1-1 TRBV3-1 TGTGCCAGCAGCCGTGGGACACGGAAGATTTGGGCTTTCTTT CASSRGTRKIWAFF